This TCR beta chain was obtained from a study of blood T cells in healthy people across ages. Study-wide results and limits: The donors' CMV status was not determined, possibly confounding changes in expanded clonotypes. Donors of long life had a larger count of naive CD4+ cells and greater diversity than aged donors.

The donors, all healthy, were Caucasians living in Russia, aged roughly 6 to 100. Total RNA amounts of at least 6 micrograms were extracted per sample. CDR1 and CDR2 from the germline V gene are SGHTA and FQGTGA. The CDR3 is 13 residues long. For the second PCR, which ran for about 6 to 11 cycles, a sample-barcoded 5' primer and a J-beta primer mix were used. Each CDR3 protein is one row after TCRdb ran MiXCR on the 5' RACE reads. The data contain a few hundred thousand distinct CDR3 sequences, approximately 27% of them seen just once; the ten biggest clones take up around a sixth. This clonotype has more than one count but fewer than ten. Its target is unknown. One end of the junction is discordant with germline, which a read error may explain.

The chain is built from TRBV7-3 and TRBJ2-1; D is ambiguous. Sequenced sample: blood. This sequence originates from a woman aged 65 to 85 in good health. DNA of the CDR3: TGTGCCAGCAGCTTATGGCAGGATCAGACCCAGTGCTTC. It codes for CASSLWQDQTQCF.